Listed below are T cell receptor beta chains from one sample, sequenced in a study of a mutant IDH1 vaccine in newly diagnosed glioma. Produced via immunoSEQ multiplex PCR; TCRdb's table is partial and in-frame only. The profile covers 55,000 to 70,000 clones, with 75% to 85% appearing a single time and 7% to 10% taken by the ten largest. The material was PBMCs, obtained from a glioma patient treated with radiotherapy, temozolomide or both. Receptor source: a man in his forties or fifties with glioma. CDR3s include the opening cysteine and the closing phenylalanine or tryptophan. D genes are given only for firm matches. Where a row states a size, it is once, few, many or the class of an expanded clone; other rows omit it.

D: -
J: TRBJ1-2
V: TRBV15
size: -
CDR3: CATKTANDYGYTF
DNA: TGTGCCACCAAAACAGCAAACGACTATGGCTACACCTTC

D: TRBD1
J: TRBJ2-1
V: TRBV19
size: -
CDR3: CATADAGTGKIEQFF
DNA: TGTGCCACCGCCGACGCCGGGACAGGGAAAATTGAGCAGTTCTTC

D: -
J: TRBJ1-5
V: TRBV9
size: -
CDR3: CASSVGTVHQPQHF
DNA: TGTGCCAGCAGCGTGGGGACGGTACATCAGCCCCAGCATTTT

D: -
J: TRBJ2-7
V: TRBV11-3
size: -
CDR3: CASSPGVTYEQYF
DNA: TGTGCCAGCAGCCCCGGGGTGACCTACGAGCAGTACTTC

D: -
J: TRBJ2-7
V: TRBV27
size: -
CDR3: CASRHRLRDEQYF
DNA: TGTGCCAGCAGGCACAGGCTCCGGGACGAGCAGTACTTC

D: -
J: TRBJ1-3
V: TRBV5-1
size: -
CDR3: CASSLGTSGNTIYF
DNA: TGCGCCAGCAGCTTGGGAACCTCTGGAAACACCATATATTTT

D: -
J: TRBJ2-3
V: TRBV19
size: -
CDR3: CASSPGTAPDTQYF
DNA: TGTGCCAGTAGTCCTGGGACGGCGCCAGATACGCAGTATTTT

D: TRBD1
J: TRBJ1-1
V: TRBV28
size: few
CDR3: CASSLWGQPTEAFF
DNA: TGTGCCAGCAGTTTATGGGGACAGCCCACTGAAGCTTTCTTT

D: -
J: TRBJ1-2
V: TRBV6-5
size: -
CDR3: CASSYRGENYGYTF
DNA: TGTGCCAGCAGTTATCGGGGAGAAAACTATGGCTACACCTTC

D: -
J: TRBJ1-2
V: TRBV7-2
size: -
CDR3: CASSLNYGYTF
DNA: TGTGCCAGCAGCCTGAACTATGGCTACACCTTC

D: -
J: TRBJ1-3
V: TRBV29-1
size: -
CDR3: CSVEEAEGNTIYF
DNA: TGCAGCGTTGAAGAAGCGGAGGGAAACACCATATATTTT

D: TRBD1
J: TRBJ1-1
V: TRBV27
size: -
CDR3: CASWRQGANTEAFF
DNA: TGTGCCAGCTGGCGGCAGGGGGCGAACACTGAAGCTTTCTTT

D: -
J: TRBJ2-1
V: TRBV5-1
size: -
CDR3: CASSLGGSYNEQFF
DNA: TGCGCCAGCAGCTTAGGGGGCTCCTACAATGAGCAGTTCTTC

D: -
J: TRBJ2-7
V: TRBV5-1
size: -
CDR3: CASSAGTQAYEQYF
DNA: TGCGCCAGCAGCGCCGGGACCCAAGCCTACGAGCAGTACTTC

D: -
J: TRBJ2-3
V: TRBV28
size: -
CDR3: CASSTTAFTQYF
DNA: TGTGCCAGCAGTACGACAGCCTTTACGCAGTATTTT

D: -
J: TRBJ2-3
V: TRBV5-1
size: -
CDR3: CASSLGRGADTQYF
DNA: TGCGCCAGCAGCTTGGGGAGGGGCGCGGATACGCAGTATTTT

D: -
J: TRBJ1-4
V: TRBV15
size: -
CDR3: CATSRSAGEKLFF
DNA: TGTGCCACCAGCAGATCGGCCGGCGAAAAACTGTTTTTT

D: -
J: TRBJ2-2
V: TRBV7-7
size: -
CDR3: CAVPGENTGELFF
DNA: TGTGCTGTCCCGGGCGAGAACACCGGGGAGCTGTTTTTT

D: -
J: TRBJ2-3
V: TRBV5-1
size: -
CDR3: CASSPLGPSTDTQYF
DNA: TGCGCCAGCAGCCCCCTTGGGCCGAGCACAGATACGCAGTATTTT

D: TRBD1
J: TRBJ1-2
V: TRBV6-4
size: -
CDR3: CASSEQPGTGAGYTF
DNA: TGTGCCAGCAGCGAACAACCAGGGACAGGGGCTGGCTACACCTTC

D: -
J: TRBJ2-6
V: TRBV2
size: few
CDR3: CARSGANVLTF
DNA: TGTGCCAGATCTGGGGCCAACGTCCTGACTTTC

D: -
J: TRBJ1-3
V: TRBV19
size: -
CDR3: CASNPGLESSSGNTIYF
DNA: TGTGCCAGTAATCCAGGCCTAGAATCAAGCTCTGGAAACACCATATATTTT

D: -
J: TRBJ1-1
V: TRBV5-1
size: -
CDR3: CASSLANTEAFF
DNA: TGCGCCAGCAGCTTAGCGAACACTGAAGCTTTCTTT

D: -
J: TRBJ2-3
V: TRBV9
size: -
CDR3: CASSALLGTDTQYF
DNA: TGTGCCAGCAGCGCCCTCCTTGGCACAGATACGCAGTATTTT

D: -
J: TRBJ1-5
V: TRBV5-6
size: -
CDR3: CASSVGLNNQPQHF
DNA: TGTGCCAGCAGCGTCGGACTGAACAATCAGCCCCAGCATTTT

D: TRBD2
J: TRBJ2-1
V: TRBV9
size: -
CDR3: CASSVLASGGNNEQFF
DNA: TGTGCCAGCAGCGTATTGGCTAGCGGGGGTAACAATGAGCAGTTCTTC

D: TRBD2
J: TRBJ2-1
V: TRBV29-1
size: -
CDR3: CSGTSGEVNEQFF
DNA: TGCAGCGGGACTAGCGGGGAGGTGAATGAGCAGTTCTTC

D: -
J: TRBJ2-3
V: TRBV27
size: -
CDR3: CASSLTERDTQYF
DNA: TGTGCCAGCAGCCTGACGGAGAGAGATACGCAGTATTTT

D: TRBD1
J: TRBJ1-3
V: TRBV30
size: -
CDR3: CAWSKTGVGNTIYF
DNA: TGTGCCTGGAGTAAGACAGGGGTTGGAAACACCATATATTTT

D: TRBD1
J: TRBJ1-2
V: TRBV5-6
size: -
CDR3: CASSLWDRFGVF
DNA: TGTGCCAGCAGCTTGTGGGACAGGTTTGGGGTCTTC

D: -
J: TRBJ1-5
V: TRBV5-6
size: -
CDR3: CASSRGDQPQHF
DNA: TGTGCCAGCAGCCGGGGGGATCAGCCCCAGCATTTT

D: -
J: TRBJ2-7
V: TRBV4-3
size: -
CDR3: CASSQGLSYEQYF
DNA: TGCGCCAGCAGCCAAGGCCTTTCCTACGAGCAGTACTTC

D: -
J: TRBJ1-1
V: TRBV27
size: -
CDR3: CASAPGGAETEAFF
DNA: TGTGCCAGCGCCCCGGGGGGCGCGGAGACTGAAGCTTTCTTT

D: -
J: TRBJ2-7
V: TRBV14
size: -
CDR3: CASSLARAFEYHEQYF
DNA: TGTGCCAGCAGCCTCGCCCGGGCCTTCGAGTACCACGAGCAGTACTTC

D: -
J: TRBJ2-5
V: TRBV9
size: -
CDR3: CASSSTGVQETQYF
DNA: TGTGCCAGCAGCTCTACTGGGGTTCAAGAGACCCAGTACTTC

D: -
J: TRBJ2-7
V: TRBV20-1
size: -
CDR3: CSARYPPEQYF
DNA: TGCAGTGCAAGATACCCCCCCGAGCAGTACTTC

D: -
J: TRBJ1-4
V: TRBV19
size: -
CDR3: CASTTGPRGKLFF
DNA: TGTGCCAGTACTACTGGGCCCCGGGGAAAACTGTTTTTT

D: TRBD1
J: TRBJ1-4
V: TRBV6-1
size: once
CDR3: CASSAGQGRGEKLFF
DNA: TGTGCCAGCAGCGCCGGACAGGGAAGAGGTGAAAAACTGTTTTTT

D: -
J: TRBJ2-7
V: TRBV11-2
size: -
CDR3: CASSLGRYEQYF
DNA: TGTGCCAGCAGCTTAGGACGCTACGAGCAGTACTTC

D: -
J: TRBJ1-4
V: TRBV30
size: few
CDR3: CAWSVEEKLFF
DNA: TGTGCCTGGAGTGTAGAGGAAAAACTGTTTTTT

D: -
J: TRBJ1-1
V: TRBV5-6
size: -
CDR3: CASSPGQLMSEAFF
DNA: TGTGCCAGCAGCCCTGGACAGCTCATGTCTGAAGCTTTCTTT

D: TRBD1
J: TRBJ1-2
V: TRBV5-1
size: -
CDR3: CASSGTGGGYGYTF
DNA: TGCGCCAGCAGCGGGACAGGGGGCGGCTATGGCTACACCTTC

D: TRBD1
J: TRBJ2-1
V: TRBV6-5
size: -
CDR3: CASSYGDRVVNEQFF
DNA: TGTGCCAGCAGTTATGGGGACAGGGTTGTGAATGAGCAGTTCTTC

D: TRBD1
J: TRBJ2-1
V: TRBV30
size: -
CDR3: CAWRDRGWNEQFF
DNA: TGTGCCTGGAGGGACAGGGGGTGGAATGAGCAGTTCTTC

D: -
J: TRBJ1-4
V: TRBV30
size: -
CDR3: CAWRSLEKLFF
DNA: TGTGCCTGGAGGTCTCTTGAAAAACTGTTTTTT

D: TRBD2
J: TRBJ2-5
V: TRBV7-2
size: -
CDR3: CASTFLAGVQETQYF
DNA: TGTGCCAGCACTTTCCTAGCGGGGGTCCAAGAGACCCAGTACTTC

D: -
J: TRBJ1-1
V: TRBV10-3
size: -
CDR3: CAISGDPRSGLHTEAFF
DNA: TGTGCCATCAGTGGGGATCCCCGGTCGGGGCTACACACTGAAGCTTTCTTT

D: TRBD1
J: TRBJ2-5
V: TRBV11-1
size: few
CDR3: CASSRGQGRGETQYF
DNA: TGTGCCAGCAGCCGGGGACAGGGCAGGGGAGAGACCCAGTACTTC

D: TRBD1
J: TRBJ2-4
V: TRBV29-1
size: few
CDR3: CSSGDRAAKNIQYF
DNA: TGCAGCTCAGGGGACAGGGCGGCCAAAAACATTCAGTACTTC

D: -
J: TRBJ1-3
V: TRBV28
size: -
CDR3: CASSFAASGNTIYF
DNA: TGTGCCAGCAGTTTCGCAGCCTCTGGAAACACCATATATTTT

D: TRBD1
J: TRBJ2-7
V: TRBV28
size: -
CDR3: CASSLGGSGGLGEQYF
DNA: TGTGCCAGCTCCCTAGGTGGATCAGGGGGCCTCGGGGAGCAGTACTTC

D: -
J: TRBJ1-1
V: TRBV30
size: few
CDR3: CAWTPNVEAFF
DNA: TGTGCCTGGACCCCCAACGTCGAAGCTTTCTTT

D: -
J: TRBJ2-7
V: TRBV5-1
size: -
CDR3: CASSYFTARRGSYEQYF
DNA: TGCGCCAGCAGCTACTTCACCGCGAGACGGGGATCCTACGAGCAGTACTTC